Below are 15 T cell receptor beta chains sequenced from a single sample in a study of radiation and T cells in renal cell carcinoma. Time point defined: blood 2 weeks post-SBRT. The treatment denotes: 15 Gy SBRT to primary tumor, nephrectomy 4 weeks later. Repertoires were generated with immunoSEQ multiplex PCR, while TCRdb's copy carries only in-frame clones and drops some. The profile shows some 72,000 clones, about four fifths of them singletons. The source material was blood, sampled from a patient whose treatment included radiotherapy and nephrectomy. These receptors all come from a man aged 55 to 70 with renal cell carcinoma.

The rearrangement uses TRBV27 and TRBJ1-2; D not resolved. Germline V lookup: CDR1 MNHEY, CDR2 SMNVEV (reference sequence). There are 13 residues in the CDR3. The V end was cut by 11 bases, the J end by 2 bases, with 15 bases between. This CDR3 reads CASRLGWNYGYTF. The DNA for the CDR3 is TGTGCCTCCCGGCTGGGTTGGAACTATGGCTACACCTTC.

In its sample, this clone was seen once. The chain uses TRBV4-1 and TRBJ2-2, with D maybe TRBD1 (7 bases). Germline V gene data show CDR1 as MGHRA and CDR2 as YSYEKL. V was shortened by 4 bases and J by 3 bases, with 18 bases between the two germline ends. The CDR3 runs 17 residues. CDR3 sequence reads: CASSLRPEGADTGELFF. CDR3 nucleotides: TGCGCCAGCAGCCTGCGACCGGAGGGGGCGGACACCGGGGAGCTGTTTTTT.

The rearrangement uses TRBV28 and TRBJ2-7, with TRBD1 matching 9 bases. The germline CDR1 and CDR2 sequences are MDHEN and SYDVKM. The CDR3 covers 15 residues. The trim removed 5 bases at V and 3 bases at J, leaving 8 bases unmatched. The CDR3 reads CASSPEGTGIYEQYF. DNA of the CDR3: TGTGCCAGCAGTCCTGAGGGGACAGGGATCTACGAGCAGTACTTC.

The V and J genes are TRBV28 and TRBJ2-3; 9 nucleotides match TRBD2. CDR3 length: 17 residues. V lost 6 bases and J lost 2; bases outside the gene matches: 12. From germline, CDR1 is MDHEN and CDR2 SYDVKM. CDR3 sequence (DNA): TGTGCCAGCAGCCTATTCGGTGCGGGAGGGGACACAGATACGCAGTATTTT. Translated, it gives CASSLFGAGGDTDTQYF.

The CDR3 coding sequence is TGTGCCAGCTCACCCTTCGAGGGGGCTGGGCAGCCCCAGCATTTT. Encoded protein: CASSPFEGAGQPQHF. The rearrangement joins TRBV18 to TRBJ1-5; 7 positions agree with TRBD1. The ends lost 3 bases at V and 7 bases at J; junction bases unmatched: 9. Germline CDR1 is KGHSH and CDR2 is LQKENI. The CDR3 length is 15 residues.

Written as DNA, the CDR3 is TGTGCCAGCAACGCGAAACTAGCGGACACAGATACGCAGTATTTT. It yields the protein CASNAKLADTDTQYF. This sequence joins TRBV5-4 and TRBJ2-3; 8 bases match TRBD2. In germline, CDR1 is SGHNT, CDR2 YYREEE (reference sequence). This CDR3 contains 15 residues. V lost 6 bases, J lost 2 bases, and 8 bases stayed unmatched.

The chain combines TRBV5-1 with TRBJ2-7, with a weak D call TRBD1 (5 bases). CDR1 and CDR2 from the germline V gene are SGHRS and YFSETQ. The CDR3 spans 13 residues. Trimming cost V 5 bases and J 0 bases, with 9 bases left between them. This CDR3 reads CASSFRASYEQYF. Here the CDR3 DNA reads TGCGCCAGCAGTTTCAGGGCCTCCTACGAGCAGTACTTC. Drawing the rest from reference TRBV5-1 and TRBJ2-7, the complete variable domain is KAGVTQTPRYLIKTRGQQVTLSCSPISGHRSVSWYQQTPGQGLQFLFEYFSETQRNKGNFPGRFSGRQFSNSRSEMNVSTLELGDSALYLCASSFRASYEQYFGPGTRLTVT.

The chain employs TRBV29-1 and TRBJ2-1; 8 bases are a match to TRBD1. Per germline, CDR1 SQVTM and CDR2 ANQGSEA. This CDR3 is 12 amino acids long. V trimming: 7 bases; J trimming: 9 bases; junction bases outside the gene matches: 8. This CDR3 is CSAAPQGVEQFF. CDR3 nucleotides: TGCAGCGCAGCGCCACAGGGGGTTGAGCAGTTCTTC.

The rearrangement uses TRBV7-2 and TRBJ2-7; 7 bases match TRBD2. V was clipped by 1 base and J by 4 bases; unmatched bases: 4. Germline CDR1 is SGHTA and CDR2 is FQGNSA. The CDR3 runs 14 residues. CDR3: CASSLGWEGYEQYF. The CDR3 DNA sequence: TGTGCCAGCAGCTTAGGATGGGAGGGTTACGAGCAGTACTTC.

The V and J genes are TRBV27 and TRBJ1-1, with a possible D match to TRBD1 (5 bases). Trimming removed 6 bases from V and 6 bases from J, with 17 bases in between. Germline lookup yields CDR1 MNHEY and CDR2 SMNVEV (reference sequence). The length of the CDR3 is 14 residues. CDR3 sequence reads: CASSPGSVVAEAFF. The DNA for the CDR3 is TGTGCCAGCAGCCCAGGGTCGGTGGTCGCTGAAGCTTTCTTT.

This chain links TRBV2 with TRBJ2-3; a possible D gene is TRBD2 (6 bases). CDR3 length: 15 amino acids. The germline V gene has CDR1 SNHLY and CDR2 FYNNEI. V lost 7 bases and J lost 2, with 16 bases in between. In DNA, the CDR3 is TGTGCCAGCAAGAGTGGAGGGGCGGCCACAGATACGCAGTATTTT. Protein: CASKSGGAATDTQYF.

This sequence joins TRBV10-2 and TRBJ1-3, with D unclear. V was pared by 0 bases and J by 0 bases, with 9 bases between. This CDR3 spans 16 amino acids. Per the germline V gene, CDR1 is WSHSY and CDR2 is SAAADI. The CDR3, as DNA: TGCGCCAGCAGTGAGTCGTTGAGAAGCTCTGGAAACACCATATATTTT. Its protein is CASSESLRSSGNTIYF.

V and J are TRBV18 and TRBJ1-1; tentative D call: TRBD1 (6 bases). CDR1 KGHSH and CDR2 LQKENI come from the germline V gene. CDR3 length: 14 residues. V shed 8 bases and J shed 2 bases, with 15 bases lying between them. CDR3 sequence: CASLQYRENTEAFF. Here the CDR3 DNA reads TGTGCCAGCCTGCAATACAGGGAAAACACTGAAGCTTTCTTT.

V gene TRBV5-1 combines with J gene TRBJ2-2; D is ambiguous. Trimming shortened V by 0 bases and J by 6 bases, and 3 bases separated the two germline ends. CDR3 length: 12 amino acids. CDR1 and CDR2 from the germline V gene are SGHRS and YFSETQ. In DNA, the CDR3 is TGCGCCAGCAGCTTGGAAGCCGGGGAGCTGTTTTTT. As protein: CASSLEAGELFF.

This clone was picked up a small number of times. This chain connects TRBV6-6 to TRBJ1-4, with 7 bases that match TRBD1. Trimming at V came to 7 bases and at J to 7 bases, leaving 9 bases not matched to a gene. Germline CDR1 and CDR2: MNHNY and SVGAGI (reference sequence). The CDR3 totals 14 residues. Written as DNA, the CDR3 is TGTGCCAGCACCACCCGGGCAGGGGGTGAAAAACTGTTTTTT. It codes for CASTTRAGGEKLFF.